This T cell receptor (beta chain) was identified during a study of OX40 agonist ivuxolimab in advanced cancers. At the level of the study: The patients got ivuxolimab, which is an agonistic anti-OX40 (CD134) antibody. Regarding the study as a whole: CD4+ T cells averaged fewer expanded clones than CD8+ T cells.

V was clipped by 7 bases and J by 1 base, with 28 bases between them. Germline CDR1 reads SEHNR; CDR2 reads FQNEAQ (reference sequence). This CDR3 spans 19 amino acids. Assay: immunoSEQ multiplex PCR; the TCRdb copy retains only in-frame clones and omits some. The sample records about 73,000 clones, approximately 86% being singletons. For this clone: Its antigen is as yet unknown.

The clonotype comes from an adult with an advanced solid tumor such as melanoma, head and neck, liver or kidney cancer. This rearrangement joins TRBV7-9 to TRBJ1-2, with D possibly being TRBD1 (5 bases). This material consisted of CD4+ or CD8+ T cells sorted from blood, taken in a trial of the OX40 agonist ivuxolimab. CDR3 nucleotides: TGTGCCAGCAACCGACTCGCAGGGAGAAGGGCGATCCTTAACTATGGCTACACCTTC. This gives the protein CASNRLAGRRAILNYGYTF.